This T cell receptor beta chain was recovered during a study of blood T cell repertoires in COVID-19. Overall study: Material from acute and convalescent COVID-19 was sourced from the United States, Italy and Spain. The analysed material was cDNA or gDNA that came from T cells, B-cell-depleted T cells, or PBMCs.

The CDR3 is 17 residues long. Unmatched junction bases numbered 6, after V lost 2 bases and J lost 5 bases. CDR1 is SGHNT and CDR2 is YENEEA in the germline V gene. Assay: immunoSEQ multiplex PCR; the TCRdb copy retains only in-frame clones and omits some. This sample has fewer than 150,000 clones, with roughly 86% found just once. This sequence originates from a woman between 50 and 59 years old who had recovered from COVID-19. This chain uses TRBV11-3 with TRBJ2-2, with 12 bases matching TRBD2. Sample: peripheral blood. The chain's CDR3 is CASSLLTSGSGTGELFF. The DNA for the CDR3 is TGTGCCAGCAGCTTATTGACTAGCGGGAGTGGGACCGGGGAGCTGTTTTTT.